A single sample gave rise to the 24 T cell receptor beta chains below, sequenced in a study of control samples from healthy donors and cancer patients. Produced via immunoSEQ multiplex PCR; TCRdb's table is partial and in-frame only. The repertoire holds about 120,000 clones, with around nine tenths as singletons. Sequenced material: blood. The receptors were sampled from a man between 25 and 39 years old in good health.

The chain combines TRBV13 with TRBJ2-5; unclear D gene. Germline V lookup: CDR1 PRHDT, CDR2 FYEKMQ (reference sequence). V lost 1 base, J lost 6 bases, and 15 bases lay in between. The CDR3 loop spans 15 amino acids. The CDR3 nucleotides are TGTGCCAGCAGCTTAGTGGCGGCGGTAGGGCAGACCCAGTACTTC. Translated: CASSLVAAVGQTQYF.

The rearrangement links TRBV12-3 or TRBV12-4 to TRBJ1-2; TRBD1 might be the D (5 bases). Trimming shortened V by 6 bases and J by 6 bases, and 8 bases separated the two germline ends. The CDR3 runs 11 residues. This chain's CDR3 is CASSWGDGYTF. The CDR3 region has the DNA TGTGCCAGCAGCTGGGGGGATGGCTACACCTTC.

This rearrangement joins TRBV7-9 to TRBJ2-1; TRBD2 might be the D (6 bases). The CDR3 is 11 amino acids. Trimming removed 5 bases from V and 10 bases from J, with 9 bases in between. Germline V gene data show CDR1 as SEHNR and CDR2 as FQNEAQ (reference sequence). DNA of the CDR3: TGTGCCAGCAGCGTGGGGAGGGAGCAGTTCTTC. Its protein is CASSVGREQFF.

This clone appeared once. The chain employs TRBV15 and TRBJ1-5; D call uncertain. The V and J ends lost 1 base and 6 bases respectively, with 10 bases between them. The CDR3 is 14 residues long. Per the germline V gene, CDR1 is LNHNV and CDR2 is YYDKDF (reference sequence). The CDR3 loop reads CATSRGGFGQPQHF. In DNA, the CDR3 is TGTGCCACCAGCAGAGGCGGGTTCGGTCAGCCCCAGCATTTT.

V usage is TRBV6-5 and J usage is TRBJ1-1, with a possible D match to TRBD1 (6 bases). V was shortened by 6 bases and J by 7 bases, with 12 bases between the two germline ends. The CDR3 consists of 12 residues. Germline CDR1 and CDR2: MNHEY and SVGAGI. The CDR3 loop is CASSHGQNEAFF. CDR3 nucleotide sequence: TGTGCCAGCAGCCACGGACAGAATGAAGCTTTCTTT.

This clone was seen a single time. The same CDR3 can be traced to other DNA sequences in this sample. The chain has TRBV9 and TRBJ2-3; TRBD2 aligns across 7 bases. Trimming cost V 2 bases and J 5 bases; bases outside gene matches: 2. The length of the CDR3 is 13 residues. Germline CDR1 and CDR2: SGDLS and YYNGEE. CDR3 nucleotides: TGTGCCAGCAGCGTCTCGGGGGGAGATACGCAGTATTTT. It translates to CASSVSGGDTQYF.

This chain joins TRBV27 and TRBJ2-7, with 8 bases aligning to TRBD1. Trimming at V came to 4 bases and at J to 1 base, leaving 3 bases not matched to a gene. CDR3 size: 14 residues. CDR1 is MNHEY, CDR2 SMNVEV, per germline (reference sequence). In nucleotides, the CDR3 is TGTGCCAGCAGTTATGGACAGGGATCCTACGAGCAGTACTTC. Translated, it gives CASSYGQGSYEQYF.

V is TRBV29-1 and J is TRBJ2-3, with 12 bases matching TRBD2. Trimming took 5 bases from V and 8 from J; bases not matched to a gene: 11. CDR3 length: 15 residues. Germline V CDR1 and CDR2: SQVTM, ANQGSEA. CDR3 loop: CSVTPTSGGEGTQYF. The CDR3 DNA reads TGCAGCGTTACCCCGACTAGCGGGGGCGAGGGTACGCAGTATTTT.

The V call is TRBV9, the J call TRBJ2-1; D ambiguous. Germline V lookup: CDR1 SGDLS, CDR2 YYNGEE. The CDR3 spans 15 residues. V lost 0 bases, J lost 9 bases, and 16 bases lay in between. The CDR3 loop is CASSVEGSRASEQFF. The CDR3 DNA is TGTGCCAGCAGCGTAGAGGGATCAAGGGCATCTGAGCAGTTCTTC.

This clone was seen only a few times. The CDR3 loop is CASSLYVAYEQYF. CDR3 nucleotides: TGTGCCAGCAGTTTGTACGTTGCCTACGAGCAGTACTTC. The chain carries TRBV12-3 or TRBV12-4 and TRBJ2-7; the D is unclear. The CDR3 sequence is 13 residues long. The V gene lost 3 bases and the J gene lost 2 bases, with 8 bases spanning the gap.

The chain recombines TRBV5-4 with TRBJ2-1, with 13 bases fitting TRBD2. The CDR3 has 15 amino acids. Trimming removed 4 bases from V and 9 bases from J; junction bases left unmatched: 7. Germline assignment: CDR1 SGHNT and CDR2 YYREEE (reference sequence). The CDR3 DNA follows: TGTGCCAGCAGCATAGGACTAGCGGGGGCTGGTGAGCAGTTCTTC. Translated, it gives CASSIGLAGAGEQFF.

The V and J genes are TRBV19 and TRBJ2-1; 7 positions agree with TRBD2. Looked up from germline, CDR1 is LNHDA and CDR2 is SQIVND (reference sequence). The CDR3 runs 15 residues. V lost 7 bases, J lost 5 bases, and 11 bases stayed unmatched. The CDR3 spells CASTRGGVLDNEQFF. The CDR3 region has the DNA TGTGCCAGTACCCGTGGGGGGGTTTTAGACAATGAGCAGTTCTTC.

The gene calls are TRBV10-3 and TRBJ2-5, with TRBD1 as a possible D gene (5 bases). V was cut by 2 bases and J by 5 bases, with 9 bases left in between. The CDR3 contains 13 residues. The germline V gene encodes CDR1 ENHRY and CDR2 SYGVKD. CDR3 sequence: CAISERTSETQYF. CDR3 DNA sequence: TGTGCCATCAGTGAGCGGACAAGCGAGACCCAGTACTTC.

The chain uses TRBV7-2 and TRBJ1-4; D uncertain. CDR1 is SGHTA and CDR2 is FQGNSA in the germline V gene. The CDR3 loop spans 15 amino acids. Trimming pared 5 bases from V and 3 bases from J, leaving 13 bases between. CDR3 sequence reads: CASSPWPVANEKLFF. Here the CDR3 DNA reads TGTGCCAGCAGCCCCTGGCCCGTTGCTAATGAAAAACTGTTTTTT. The full variable domain, with the rest looked up from reference TRBV7-2 and TRBJ1-4, is GAGVSQSPSNKVTEKGKDVELRCDPISGHTALYWYRQSLGQGLEFLIYFQGNSAPDKSGLPSDRFSAERTGGSVSTLTIQRTQQEDSAVYLCASSPWPVANEKLFFGSGTQLSVL.

This chain joins TRBV15 and TRBJ2-5; 13 nucleotides agree with TRBD2. Germline V gene lookup returns CDR1 LNHNV and CDR2 YYDKDF (reference sequence). The CDR3 is 16 residues long. The trim removed 2 bases at V and 6 bases at J, leaving 6 bases unmatched. CDR3 in DNA: TGTGCCACCAGCAGACCGGGACTAGCGGGGCTAAAGACCCAGTACTTC. Its translation: CATSRPGLAGLKTQYF.

This clone was picked up one time. The chain couples TRBV6-4 to TRBJ2-3; tentatively, D is TRBD2 (6 bases). V lost 3 bases, J lost 0 bases, and 13 bases lay in between. CDR1 MRHNA and CDR2 SNTAGT come from the germline V gene. The CDR3 has 16 amino acids. The CDR3 sequence is CASSESRGVSTDTQYF. CDR3 DNA: TGTGCCAGCAGTGAATCCCGCGGGGTTAGCACAGATACGCAGTATTTT.

The chain has TRBV10-1 and TRBJ1-6; TRBD1 is a possible D gene (6 bases). Germline assignment: CDR1 WNHNN and CDR2 SYGVQD (reference sequence). The CDR3 is 14 residues long. The ends were cut back, 5 bases at V and 7 bases at J, with 12 bases in the middle. CDR3 in amino acids: CASSMNRVNSPLHF. The CDR3 DNA follows: TGCGCCAGCAGTATGAACAGGGTGAATTCACCCCTCCACTTT.

The chain has TRBV7-2 and TRBJ1-2, with D maybe TRBD1 (5 bases). The length of the CDR3 is 13 residues. With 6 bases removed from V and 2 bases from J, the gap between germline ends came to 10 bases. CDR1 and CDR2 (germline): SGHTA, FQGNSA. CDR3 in amino acids: CASRGEGNYGYTF. CDR3 nucleotide sequence: TGTGCCAGCAGGGGGGAGGGGAACTATGGCTACACCTTC.

The rearrangement uses TRBV27 and TRBJ1-5; D unclear. Germline V gives CDR1 MNHEY, CDR2 SMNVEV (reference sequence). This CDR3 is 14 amino acids long. With 2 bases removed from V and 0 bases from J, the gap between germline ends came to 5 bases. The CDR3 region is CASSLQNSNQPQHF. The CDR3 DNA sequence: TGTGCCAGCAGTTTACAGAATAGCAATCAGCCCCAGCATTTT.

V usage is TRBV30 and J usage is TRBJ2-7; D gene unclear. Trimming took 0 bases from V and 5 from J, leaving 5 bases between them. The CDR3 extends over 11 amino acids. Germline V gives CDR1 GTSNPN, CDR2 SVGIG (reference sequence). The CDR3 protein is CAWSVAHEQYF. The CDR3 DNA follows: TGTGCCTGGAGTGTCGCCCACGAGCAGTACTTC.

The chain has TRBV4-1 and TRBJ2-2, with D tentatively TRBD1 (5 bases). The CDR3 sequence is 13 residues long. Trimming cost V 4 bases and J 7 bases, with 10 bases left between them. Germline V gene lookup returns CDR1 MGHRA and CDR2 YSYEKL. This chain's CDR3 is CASSPRGHGELFF. CDR3 in DNA: TGCGCCAGCAGCCCTAGGGGCCACGGGGAGCTGTTTTTT.

This chain's CDR3 is CASSQSADTEAFF. CDR3 nucleotides: TGTGCCAGCAGCCAATCTGCGGACACTGAAGCTTTCTTT. This sequence joins TRBV4-2 and TRBJ1-1; D not certain. The CDR3 is 13 amino acids. V lost 2 bases to trimming and J lost 3 bases, with 7 bases between them. CDR1 is LGHNA, CDR2 YNFKEQ, per germline.

This rearrangement joins TRBV11-3 to TRBJ2-1; D is undetermined. This CDR3 is built from 12 residues. Germline assignment: CDR1 SGHNT and CDR2 YENEEA. V lost 5 bases and J lost 9, with 11 bases in between. The CDR3 sequence is CASSPRLPEQFF. In nucleotides, the CDR3 is TGTGCCAGCAGCCCTCGTTTACCTGAGCAGTTCTTC.

The chain recombines TRBV5-1 with TRBJ2-2, with 9 positions matching TRBD1. The germline V gene encodes CDR1 SGHRS and CDR2 YFSETQ. This CDR3 comprises 15 residues. V lost 4 bases, J lost 1 base, and 2 bases stayed unmatched. CDR3 sequence reads: CASSPDRGNTGELFF. Written as DNA, the CDR3 is TGCGCCAGCAGCCCGGACAGGGGGAACACCGGGGAGCTGTTTTTT.